The 22 T cell receptor beta chains listed next were all sequenced from one sample in a study of cytomegalovirus exposure and HLA in healthy donors. The PCR had 60 Vbeta and 13 Jbeta primers. Measured with immunoSEQ multiplex PCR; TCRdb has only the in-frame clones, and not every one. Of 100,000 to 120,000 clones listed, just under 80% are singletons. Material for sequencing was PBMCs. The receptor set was obtained from a male donor in good health and CMV-seronegative.

This chain links TRBV15 with TRBJ1-4, with 7 bases lining up with TRBD1. This CDR3 contains 15 residues. CDR1 LNHNV and CDR2 YYDKDF come from the germline V gene (reference sequence). V shed 1 base, J shed 8 bases, and the junction held 7 bases outside the gene matches. This CDR3 is CATSRGQGRVEKLFF. As DNA, the CDR3 is TGTGCCACCAGCAGAGGACAGGGAAGGGTAGAAAAACTGTTTTTT.

V gene TRBV28 combines with J gene TRBJ1-4, with D maybe TRBD1 (6 bases). In germline, CDR1 is MDHEN, CDR2 SYDVKM. Between the trimmed V and J ends, which lost 6 bases and 8 bases, there was a span of 19 bases. The CDR3 contains 15 residues. CDR3 coding DNA: TGTGCCAGCAGCCCACCGCGCGGGGGGCACGAAAAACTGTTTTTT. It codes for CASSPPRGGHEKLFF. Variable domain in full (rest from reference TRBV28 and TRBJ1-4): DVKVTQSSRYLVKRTGEKVFLECVQDMDHENMFWYRQDPGLGLRLIYFSYDVKMKEKGDIPEGYSVSREKKERFSLILESASTNQTSMYLCASSPPRGGHEKLFFGSGTQLSVL.

This clone was counted once. This chain uses TRBV11-3 with TRBJ2-7; TRBD2 might be the D (5 bases). The CDR3 has 16 amino acids. Between the trimmed V and J ends, which lost 3 bases and 2 bases, there was a span of 17 bases. CDR1 SGHNT and CDR2 YENEEA come from the germline V gene. The chain's CDR3 is CASSFPRTHEPYEQYF. DNA of the CDR3: TGTGCCAGCAGCTTCCCCCGGACTCACGAGCCCTACGAGCAGTACTTC. The full variable domain, its missing parts supplied by reference TRBV11-3 and TRBJ2-7, is EAGVVQSPRYKIIEKKQPVAFWCNPISGHNTLYWYLQNLGQGPELLIRYENEEAVDDSQLPKDRFSAERLKGVDSTLKIQPAELGDSAVYLCASSFPRTHEPYEQYFGPGTRLTVT.

The J gene is TRBJ2-7, the V gene TRBV6-1; 8 bases align to TRBD2. With 6 bases clipped from V and 1 base from J, the junction kept 5 bases outside the gene matches. The CDR3 runs 14 residues. Germline values: CDR1 MNHNS, CDR2 SASEGT. CDR3: CASREGGRSYEQYF. The CDR3 DNA follows: TGTGCCAGCAGGGAGGGCGGGAGGTCCTACGAGCAGTACTTC.

The chain joins TRBV7-3 to TRBJ2-2; the match to TRBD1 covers 9 bases. The V gene's germline CDR1 is SGHTA and CDR2 FQGTGA. V shed 4 bases and J 3 bases; nucleotides not matched to a gene: 3. The CDR3 extends over 15 amino acids. CDR3 sequence (DNA): TGTGCCAGCAGCTCACAGGGGGCGCACACCGGGGAGCTGTTTTTT. Translation: CASSSQGAHTGELFF.

J is TRBJ2-5 and V is TRBV29-1; D perhaps matches TRBD2 (6 bases). The end of the DNA is better explained by TRBJ2-7, so the J call may be wrong. This CDR3 is built from 16 residues. From germline, CDR1 is SQVTM and CDR2 ANQGSEA. CDR3 in amino acids: CSVELGEVGGLYEQYF. CDR3 nucleotides: TGCAGCGTTGAACTGGGGGAAGTGGGAGGATTATACGAGCAGTACTTC.

This clone appeared once. This rearrangement joins TRBV10-3 to TRBJ2-3; tentative D call: TRBD1 (6 bases). V was cut by 6 bases and J by 6 bases, with 25 bases left in between. CDR3 length equals 17 residues. Germline CDR1 ENHRY, CDR2 SYGVKD. The CDR3: CAISETMRQARGDTQYF. CDR3 nucleotides: TGTGCCATCAGCGAAACCATGAGACAGGCCCGAGGGGATACGCAGTATTTT.

CDR3 region: CASSWDRASNYGYTF. The CDR3 nucleotides read TGTGCCAGCAGCTGGGACAGGGCCTCTAACTATGGCTACACCTTC. The rearrangement links TRBV7-8 to TRBJ1-2; 9 bases are a match to TRBD1. Germline loops: CDR1 SGHVS, CDR2 FQNEAQ. The ends lost 4 bases at V and 0 bases at J; junction bases unmatched: 3. CDR3 length: 15 amino acids.

The rearrangement joins TRBV4-3 to TRBJ2-1; the match to TRBD1 covers 8 bases. The trim removed 2 bases at V and 4 bases at J, leaving 1 base unmatched. CDR1 and CDR2 from the germline V gene are LGHNA and YSLEER. The CDR3 spans 14 residues. The CDR3 nucleotides are TGCGCCAGCAGCCAAAGGACAGGGTACAATGAGCAGTTCTTC. Residues: CASSQRTGYNEQFF.

The chain joins TRBV2 to TRBJ2-5, with TRBD2 matching 10 bases. The J call is uncertain, as TRBJ2-7 better fits the DNA end. From germline, CDR1 is SNHLY and CDR2 FYNNEI. The CDR3 sequence is 15 residues long. CDR3 protein: CASSAGTSETYEQYF. Written as DNA, the CDR3 is TGTGCCAGCAGTGCCGGGACTAGCGAGACCTACGAGCAGTACTTC.

The chain combines TRBV6-1 with TRBJ1-1, with D hard to call. V was cut by 6 bases and J by 11 bases, with 13 bases left in between. The CDR3 covers 11 residues. Germline values: CDR1 MNHNS, CDR2 SASEGT. The CDR3 sequence is CASSPGEVAFF. CDR3 nucleotides: TGTGCCAGCAGCCCCGGGGAGGTGGCTTTCTTT.

This clone was seen once. This rearrangement joins TRBV15 to TRBJ2-7; TRBD1 matches 7 bases. The V segment lost 4 bases and the J segment 4 bases; nucleotides outside the gene matches: 7. CDR3 size: 14 residues. CDR1 and CDR2 from the germline V gene are LNHNV and YYDKDF (reference sequence). The CDR3 DNA sequence: TGTGCCACCAGCATCAACAGGGGAACTTACGAGCAGTACTTC. Encoded protein: CATSINRGTYEQYF.

The chain has TRBV29-1 and TRBJ2-3; weak D call: TRBD1 (5 bases). This CDR3 contains 13 residues. Trimming stripped 6 bases from V and 6 bases from J, with 16 bases between. Germline V gene sequence: CDR1 SQVTM, CDR2 ANQGSEA. The CDR3 DNA is TGCAGCGTCGCTACGTTAGGGGTCGATACGCAGTATTTT. Translated: CSVATLGVDTQYF.

This clone was detected a few times. The V gene is TRBV2, the J gene TRBJ2-1; 7 bases agree with TRBD2. The J segment lost 8 bases and the V segment lost 5 bases, leaving 9 bases of the junction unmatched. Germline V gene sequence: CDR1 SNHLY, CDR2 FYNNEI. The CDR3 length is 14 residues. As DNA, the CDR3 is TGTGCCAGCAGTTTGGCTAGCGGTCTGGATGAGCAGTTCTTC. As protein: CASSLASGLDEQFF.

The rearrangement joins TRBV7-6 to TRBJ2-5, with D maybe TRBD2 (6 bases). CDR1 is SGHVS and CDR2 is FNYEAQ in the germline V gene. The CDR3 extends over 16 amino acids. The V end was cut by 0 bases, the J end by 3 bases, with 14 bases between. CDR3 in amino acids: CASSLAPGLGEETQYF. The CDR3 nucleotides are TGTGCCAGCAGCTTAGCGCCGGGACTGGGGGAAGAGACCCAGTACTTC.

This chain connects TRBV5-4 to TRBJ2-2, with 8 nucleotides matching TRBD2. Unmatched junction bases numbered 10, after V lost 5 bases and J lost 4 bases. This CDR3 has 16 amino acids. The V gene's germline CDR1 is SGHNT and CDR2 YYREEE (reference sequence). CDR3 DNA: TGTGCCAGCAGTAAAGGGCTTAGCGGGATCACCGGGGAGCTGTTTTTT. The encoded protein is CASSKGLSGITGELFF.

The chain couples TRBV27 to TRBJ2-1; TRBD2 matches at 13 bases. V was clipped by 5 bases and J by 6 bases; unmatched bases: 4. The CDR3 length is 15 residues. Germline V gene lookup returns CDR1 MNHEY and CDR2 SMNVEV (reference sequence). CDR3 in amino acids: CASSELAGGVNEQFF. As DNA, the CDR3 is TGTGCCAGCAGTGAACTAGCGGGAGGGGTCAATGAGCAGTTCTTC.

The chain uses TRBV27 and TRBJ1-6; TRBD1 is a possible D gene (5 bases). V was clipped by 5 bases and J by 10 bases, with 15 bases between them. Germline V gene lookup returns CDR1 MNHEY and CDR2 SMNVEV (reference sequence). The CDR3 is 14 amino acids. DNA for the CDR3: TGTGCCAGCAGTATTCAGGGTCGGCAATCACCCCTCCACTTT. It yields the protein CASSIQGRQSPLHF.

This rearrangement joins TRBV7-9 to TRBJ2-5; tentatively, D is TRBD1 (5 bases). V lost 5 bases, J lost 0 bases, and 10 bases lay in between. The germline gives CDR1 SEHNR, CDR2 FQNEAQ (reference sequence). The CDR3 consists of 14 residues. The CDR3 reads CASSPRTNQETQYF. The CDR3 nucleotides are TGTGCCAGCAGCCCGCGGACAAACCAAGAGACCCAGTACTTC. Looking up the rest from reference TRBV7-9 and TRBJ2-5 gives the full variable domain: DTGVSQNPRHKITKRGQNVTFRCDPISEHNRLYWYRQTLGQGPEFLTYFQNEAQLEKSRLLSDRFSAERPKGSFSTLEIQRTEQGDSAMYLCASSPRTNQETQYFGPGTRLLVL.

V and J are TRBV19 and TRBJ1-1; D remains ambiguous. The length of the CDR3 is 12 residues. The germline V gene encodes CDR1 LNHDA and CDR2 SQIVND (reference sequence). The V gene lost 6 bases and the J gene lost 11 bases, with 16 bases spanning the gap. CDR3 DNA: TGTGCCAGTAGCCTATCGTACGCGGTTGCTTTCTTT. This encodes CASSLSYAVAFF.

The chain couples TRBV6-5 to TRBJ1-1; 9 nucleotides line up with TRBD1. V lost 0 bases to trimming and J lost 5 bases; unmatched junction nucleotides: 4. Germline CDR1 MNHEY, CDR2 SVGAGI. The CDR3 has 15 residues. The CDR3 loop is CASSYSTGGGTEAFF. DNA of the CDR3: TGTGCCAGCAGTTACTCGACAGGGGGAGGAACTGAAGCTTTCTTT.

This clone was counted only a few times. J is TRBJ2-3 and V is TRBV7-6; a possible D gene is TRBD2 (5 bases). The germline V and J ends were trimmed by 1 base and 8 bases, with 7 bases remaining between them. CDR1 and CDR2 (germline): SGHVS, FNYEAQ. This CDR3 comprises 12 residues. Here the CDR3 reads CASSLGAGTQYF. The DNA of the CDR3 is TGTGCCAGCAGCTTAGGTGCGGGTACGCAGTATTTT. Together with reference TRBV7-6 and TRBJ2-3, the CDR3 gives the full variable domain: GAGVSQSPRYKVTKRGQDVALRCDPISGHVSLYWYRQALGQGPEFLTYFNYEAQQDKSGLPNDRFSAERPEGSISTLTIQRTEQRDSAMYRCASSLGAGTQYFGPGTRLTVL.